A single sample is the source of the 8 T cell receptor beta chains below, sequenced in a study of T-cell reconstitution after alpha-beta-depleted transplantation in children. Preparation of the TCRbeta library involved a method that used unique molecular identifiers. TCRdb recomputed calls from the PCR reads with MiXCR, one row per CDR3 protein. The sample has about 980,000 distinct CDR3 sequences, around 30% seen once. The material was PBMCs, mostly from graft donor cells, obtained 360 days after TCRalphabeta/CD19-depleted stem cell transplant. These receptor sequences come from a boy under two years old who had a stem cell transplant for SCID, so the T cells may come from the graft donor.

This clonotype was observed a handful of times. CDR3 DNA sequence: TGTGCCAGCAGCTCCGGAGTTGATCGCACCTTC. This sequence encodes CASSSGVDRTF. V usage is TRBV7-2 and J usage is TRBJ1-2; D is uncertain. Germline loops: CDR1 SGHTA, CDR2 FQGNSA. Trimming removed 4 bases from V and 13 bases from J, with 13 bases in between. This CDR3 is built from 11 residues. The variable domain in full, completed from reference TRBV7-2 and TRBJ1-2, reads GAGVSQSPSNKVTEKGKDVELRCDPISGHTALYWYRQSLGQGLEFLIYFQGNSAPDKSGLPSDRFSAERTGGSVSTLTIQRTQQEDSAVYLCASSSGVDRTFGSGTRLTVV.

V usage is TRBV3-1 and J usage is TRBJ2-3; D might be TRBD1 or TRBD2, each matching 6 bases. CDR1 is LGHDT, CDR2 YNNKEL, per germline (reference sequence). The CDR3 runs to 17 residues. V lost 5 bases to trimming and J lost 2 bases, with 20 bases between them. CDR3 protein: CASSFPVGGGLTDTQYF. The CDR3 bases are TGTGCCAGCAGCTTTCCAGTGGGGGGCGGCCTCACAGATACGCAGTATTTT.

The chain recombines TRBV20-1 with TRBJ2-4, with D tentatively TRBD1 (5 bases). Germline V lookup: CDR1 DFQATT, CDR2 SNEGSKA (reference sequence). The V end was cut by 0 bases, the J end by 6 bases, with 6 bases between. The CDR3 runs 12 residues. CDR3 sequence: CSAREDINIQYF. Written as DNA, the CDR3 is TGCAGTGCTAGAGAGGACATAAACATTCAGTACTTC.

J is TRBJ2-7 and V is TRBV10-3, with 8 bases fitting TRBD1. The CDR3 runs to 13 residues. With 7 bases clipped from V and 1 base from J, the junction kept 3 bases outside the gene matches. Germline V gene data show CDR1 as ENHRY and CDR2 as SYGVKD. CDR3 in DNA: TGTGCCATCAAAGGACAGGGTTCCTACGAGCAGTACTTC. It encodes CAIKGQGSYEQYF.

V gene TRBV7-8 combines with J gene TRBJ2-2; D might be TRBD1 or TRBD2, each matching 5 bases. Germline CDR1 is SGHVS and CDR2 is FQNEAQ. This CDR3 has 15 residues. The ends were cut back, 3 bases at V and 3 bases at J, with 11 bases in the middle. As DNA, the CDR3 is TGTGCCAGCAGCTTCCGGGACGGCTACACCGGGGAGCTGTTTTTT. Amino acids: CASSFRDGYTGELFF.

J is TRBJ1-6 and V is TRBV7-9; TRBD1 aligns across 8 bases. V dropped 3 bases and J dropped 8; count of bases not matched to a gene: 3. This CDR3 has 14 amino acids. Per the germline V gene, CDR1 is SEHNR and CDR2 is FQNEAQ (reference sequence). The CDR3 protein is CASSFRGQDSPLHF. In DNA, the CDR3 is TGTGCCAGCAGCTTCAGGGGGCAGGATTCACCCCTCCACTTT. Combining the CDR3 with reference TRBV7-9 and TRBJ1-6 gives the whole variable domain DTGVSQNPRHKITKRGQNVTFRCDPISEHNRLYWYRQTLGQGPEFLTYFQNEAQLEKSRLLSDRFSAERPKGSFSTLEIQRTEQGDSAMYLCASSFRGQDSPLHFGNGTRLTVT.

This clonotype was seen only a few times. The CDR3 protein is CASSVGTVEKLFF. The CDR3 DNA sequence: TGTGCCAGCAGCGTCGGGACAGTTGAAAAACTGTTTTTT. V gene TRBV9 combines with J gene TRBJ1-4; 7 bases fit TRBD1. The CDR3 contains 13 residues. V lost 2 bases to trimming and J lost 7 bases; unmatched junction nucleotides: 2. Germline V gene lookup returns CDR1 SGDLS and CDR2 YYNGEE. The whole variable domain, filled in from reference TRBV9 and TRBJ1-4, reads DSGVTQTPKHLITATGQRVTLRCSPRSGDLSVYWYQQSLDQGLQFLIQYYNGEERAKGNILERFSAQQFPDLHSELNLSSLELGDSALYFCASSVGTVEKLFFGSGTQLSVL.

The chain combines TRBV24-1 with TRBJ2-1; D might be TRBD2 (7 bases). This CDR3 spans 15 amino acids. In germline, CDR1 is KGHDR, CDR2 SFDVKD. The V end lost 8 bases, the J end lost 6 bases, and 19 bases lay between the germline ends. CDR3 region: CATKEGGGIRNEQFF. CDR3 bases: TGTGCCACCAAGGAGGGAGGGGGGATACGCAATGAGCAGTTCTTC.